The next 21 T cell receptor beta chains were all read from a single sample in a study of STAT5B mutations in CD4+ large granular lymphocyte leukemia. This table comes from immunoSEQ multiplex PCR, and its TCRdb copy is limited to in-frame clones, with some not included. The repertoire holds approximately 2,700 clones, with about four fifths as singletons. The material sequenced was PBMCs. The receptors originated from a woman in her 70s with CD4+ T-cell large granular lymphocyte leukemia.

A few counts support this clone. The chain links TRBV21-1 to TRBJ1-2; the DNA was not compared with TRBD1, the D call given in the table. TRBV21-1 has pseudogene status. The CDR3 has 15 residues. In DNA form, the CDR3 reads TGTGCCAGCCCGAGGACAGTCCGCGGAGCCTATGGCTACACCTTC. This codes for CASPRTVRGAYGYTF.

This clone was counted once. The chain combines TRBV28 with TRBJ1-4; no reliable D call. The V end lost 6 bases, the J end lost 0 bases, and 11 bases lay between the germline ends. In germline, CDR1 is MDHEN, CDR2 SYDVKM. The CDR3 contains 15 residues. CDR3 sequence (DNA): TGTGCCAGCAGGCCTCTAGTTGCAACTAATGAAAAACTGTTTTTT. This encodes CASRPLVATNEKLFF.

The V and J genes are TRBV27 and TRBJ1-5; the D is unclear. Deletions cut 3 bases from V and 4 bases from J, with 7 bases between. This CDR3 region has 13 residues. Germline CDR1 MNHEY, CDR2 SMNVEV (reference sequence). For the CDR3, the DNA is TGTGCCAGCAGTTTGGGGAGGAATCAGCCCCAGCATTTT. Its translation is CASSLGRNQPQHF.

The CDR3 nucleotides read TGTGCCAGCAGCCTTAGTCGGGACAGTAATTCACCCCTCCACTTT. Protein product: CASSLSRDSNSPLHF. The rearrangement links TRBV7-8 to TRBJ1-6, with 7 positions matching TRBD1. This CDR3 contains 15 residues. V trimming: 5 bases; J trimming: 6 bases; junction bases outside the gene matches: 7. From germline, CDR1 is SGHVS and CDR2 FQNEAQ.

For the CDR3, the DNA is TGTGCCAGCAGCAGGGGACAGAATGGCTACACCTTC. This gives the protein CASSRGQNGYTF. This rearrangement joins TRBV11-1 to TRBJ1-2, with 7 bases matching TRBD1. The germline V gene has CDR1 SGHAT and CDR2 FQDESV (reference sequence). This CDR3 has 12 residues. Trimming cost V 5 bases and J 6 bases; bases outside gene matches: 3.

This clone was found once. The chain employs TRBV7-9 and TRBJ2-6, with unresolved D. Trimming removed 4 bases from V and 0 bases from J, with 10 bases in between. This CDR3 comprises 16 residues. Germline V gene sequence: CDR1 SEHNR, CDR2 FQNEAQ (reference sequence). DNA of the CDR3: TGTGCCAGCAGCTCATATCGGACCTCTGGGGCCAACGTCCTGACTTTC. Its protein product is CASSSYRTSGANVLTF.

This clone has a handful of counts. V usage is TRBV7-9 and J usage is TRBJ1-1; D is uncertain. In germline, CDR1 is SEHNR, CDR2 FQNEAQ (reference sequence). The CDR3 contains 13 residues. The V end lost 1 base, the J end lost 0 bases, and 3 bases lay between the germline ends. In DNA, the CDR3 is TGTGCCAGCAGCTTAGAGGTGAACACTGAAGCTTTCTTT. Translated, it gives CASSLEVNTEAFF.

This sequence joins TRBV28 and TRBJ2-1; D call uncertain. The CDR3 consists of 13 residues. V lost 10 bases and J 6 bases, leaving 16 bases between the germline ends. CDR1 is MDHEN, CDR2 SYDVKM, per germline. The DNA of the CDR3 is TGTGCCACCATCCCAGAGCCGTCCAATGAGCAGTTCTTC. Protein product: CATIPEPSNEQFF.

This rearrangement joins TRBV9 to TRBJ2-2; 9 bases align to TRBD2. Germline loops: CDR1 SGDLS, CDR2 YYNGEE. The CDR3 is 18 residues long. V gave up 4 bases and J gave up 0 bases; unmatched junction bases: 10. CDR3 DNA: TGTGCCAGCAGCCGACTAGCGGTCCTAGCCTCGAACACCGGGGAGCTGTTTTTT. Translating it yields CASSRLAVLASNTGELFF.

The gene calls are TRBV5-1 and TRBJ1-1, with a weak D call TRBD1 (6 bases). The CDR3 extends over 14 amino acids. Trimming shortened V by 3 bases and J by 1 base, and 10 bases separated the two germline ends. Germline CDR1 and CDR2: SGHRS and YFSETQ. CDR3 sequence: CASSYGQQNTEAFF. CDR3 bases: TGCGCCAGCAGCTACGGACAGCAGAACACTGAAGCTTTCTTT.

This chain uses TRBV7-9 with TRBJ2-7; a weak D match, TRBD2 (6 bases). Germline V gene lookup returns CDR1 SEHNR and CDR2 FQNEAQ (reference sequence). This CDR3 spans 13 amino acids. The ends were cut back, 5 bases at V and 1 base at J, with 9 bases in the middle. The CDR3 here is CASSDGGSYEQYF. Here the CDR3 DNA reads TGTGCCAGCAGCGACGGGGGTTCCTACGAGCAGTACTTC.

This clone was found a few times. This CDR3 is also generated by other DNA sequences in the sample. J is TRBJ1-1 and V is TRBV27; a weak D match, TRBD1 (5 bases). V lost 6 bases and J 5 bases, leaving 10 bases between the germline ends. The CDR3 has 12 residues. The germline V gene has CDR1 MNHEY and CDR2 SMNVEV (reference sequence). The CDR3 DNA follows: TGTGCCAGCAGAACTGGGGGGACTGAAGCTTTCTTT. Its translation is CASRTGGTEAFF.

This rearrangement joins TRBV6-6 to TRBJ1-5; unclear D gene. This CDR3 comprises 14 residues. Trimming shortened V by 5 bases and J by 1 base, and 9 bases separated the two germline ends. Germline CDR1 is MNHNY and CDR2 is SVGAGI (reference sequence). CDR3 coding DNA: TGTGCCAGCAGTCCCAGTGGGAGCAATCAGCCCCAGCATTTT. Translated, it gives CASSPSGSNQPQHF.

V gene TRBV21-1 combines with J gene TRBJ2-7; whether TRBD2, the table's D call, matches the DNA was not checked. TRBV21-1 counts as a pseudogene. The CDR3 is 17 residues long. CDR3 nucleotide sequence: TGTGCCAGCAGCAAATCCGGGACTAGCGGGGGGGTCTACGAGCAGTACTTC. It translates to CASSKSGTSGGVYEQYF.

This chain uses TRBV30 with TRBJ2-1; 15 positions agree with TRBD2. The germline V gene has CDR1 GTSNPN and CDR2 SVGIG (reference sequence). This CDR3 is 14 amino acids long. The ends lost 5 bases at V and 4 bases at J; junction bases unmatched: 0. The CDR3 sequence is CAWGLAGGYNEQFF. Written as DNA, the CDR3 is TGTGCCTGGGGACTAGCGGGAGGGTACAATGAGCAGTTCTTC.

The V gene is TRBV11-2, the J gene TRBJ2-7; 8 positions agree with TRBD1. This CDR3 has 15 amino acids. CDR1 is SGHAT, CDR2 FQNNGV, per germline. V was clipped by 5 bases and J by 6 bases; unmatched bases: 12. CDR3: CASSRPRTGWSEQYF. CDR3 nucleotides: TGTGCCAGCAGCCGACCTCGGACAGGGTGGAGCGAGCAGTACTTC.

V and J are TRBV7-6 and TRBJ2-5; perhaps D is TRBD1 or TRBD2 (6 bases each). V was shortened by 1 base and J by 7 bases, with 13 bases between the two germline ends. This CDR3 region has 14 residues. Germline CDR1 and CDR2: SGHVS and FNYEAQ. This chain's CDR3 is CASSLDGGGGTQYF. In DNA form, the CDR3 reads TGTGCCAGCAGCTTAGATGGAGGGGGAGGGACCCAGTACTTC.

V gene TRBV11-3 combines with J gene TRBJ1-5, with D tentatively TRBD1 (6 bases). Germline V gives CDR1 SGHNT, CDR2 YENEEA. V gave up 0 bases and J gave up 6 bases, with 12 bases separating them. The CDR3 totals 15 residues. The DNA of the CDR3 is TGTGCCAGCAGCTTAGATCACGGGGGGCTTCAGCCCCAGCATTTT. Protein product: CASSLDHGGLQPQHF.

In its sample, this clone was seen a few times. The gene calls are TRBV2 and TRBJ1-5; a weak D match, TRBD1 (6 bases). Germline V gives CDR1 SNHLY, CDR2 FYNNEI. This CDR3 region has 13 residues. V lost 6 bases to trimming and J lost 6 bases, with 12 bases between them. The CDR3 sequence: CASRQGVGQPQHF. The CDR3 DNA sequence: TGTGCCAGCAGACAGGGAGTAGGTCAGCCCCAGCATTTT.

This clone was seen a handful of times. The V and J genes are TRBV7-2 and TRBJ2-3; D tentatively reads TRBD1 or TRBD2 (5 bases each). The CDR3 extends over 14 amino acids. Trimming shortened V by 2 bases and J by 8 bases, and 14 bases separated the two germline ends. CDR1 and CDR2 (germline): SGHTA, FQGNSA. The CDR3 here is CASSLSGPGGTQYF. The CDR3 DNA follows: TGTGCCAGCAGCTTATCTGGACCTGGGGGTACGCAGTATTTT.

The CDR3 protein is CASSNGGGGGVYEQYF. The CDR3 coding sequence is TGTGCCAGCAGCAATGGTGGTGGAGGGGGCGTGTACGAGCAGTACTTC. The chain joins TRBV7-6 to TRBJ2-7; the D gene is possibly TRBD1 (7 bases). Per germline, CDR1 SGHVS and CDR2 FNYEAQ. The ends were cut back, 5 bases at V and 4 bases at J, with 21 bases in the middle. The CDR3 consists of 16 residues.